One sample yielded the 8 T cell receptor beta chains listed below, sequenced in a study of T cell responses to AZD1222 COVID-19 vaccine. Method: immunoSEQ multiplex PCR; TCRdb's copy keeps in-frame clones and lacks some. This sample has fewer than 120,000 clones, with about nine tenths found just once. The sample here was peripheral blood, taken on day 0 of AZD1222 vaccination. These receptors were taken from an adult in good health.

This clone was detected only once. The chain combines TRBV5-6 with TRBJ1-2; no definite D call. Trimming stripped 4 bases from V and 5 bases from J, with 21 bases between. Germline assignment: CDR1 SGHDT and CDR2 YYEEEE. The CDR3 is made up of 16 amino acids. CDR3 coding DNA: TGTGCCAGCAGCCCCACCCCCGTTACGACGGGATATGGCTACACCTTC. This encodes CASSPTPVTTGYGYTF. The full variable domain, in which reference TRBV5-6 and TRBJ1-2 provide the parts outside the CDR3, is DAGVTQSPTHLIKTRGQQVTLRCSPKSGHDTVSWYQQALGQGPQFIFQYYEEEERQRGNFPDRFSGHQFPNYSSELNVNALLLGDSALYLCASSPTPVTTGYGYTFGSGTRLTVV.

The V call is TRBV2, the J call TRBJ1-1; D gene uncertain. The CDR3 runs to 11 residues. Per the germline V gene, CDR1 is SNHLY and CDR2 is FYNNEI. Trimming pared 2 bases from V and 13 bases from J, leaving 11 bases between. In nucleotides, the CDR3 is TGTGCCAGCAGTGAATGGGCGTATAATTTCTTT. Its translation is CASSEWAYNFF.

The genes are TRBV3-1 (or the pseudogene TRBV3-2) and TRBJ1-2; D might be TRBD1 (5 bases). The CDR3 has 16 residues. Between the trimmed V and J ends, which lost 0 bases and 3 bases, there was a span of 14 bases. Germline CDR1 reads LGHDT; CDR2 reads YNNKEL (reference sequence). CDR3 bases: TGTGCCAGCAGCCAAGATAGGCCAGGGAGGGACTATGGCTACACCTTC. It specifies CASSQDRPGRDYGYTF.

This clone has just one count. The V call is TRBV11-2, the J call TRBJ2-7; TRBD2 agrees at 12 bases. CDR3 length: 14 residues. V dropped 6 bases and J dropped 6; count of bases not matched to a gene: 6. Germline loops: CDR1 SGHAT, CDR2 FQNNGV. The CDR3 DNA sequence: TGTGCCAGCAGGGTGACTAGCGGGAGTCGCGAGCAGTACTTC. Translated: CASRVTSGSREQYF.

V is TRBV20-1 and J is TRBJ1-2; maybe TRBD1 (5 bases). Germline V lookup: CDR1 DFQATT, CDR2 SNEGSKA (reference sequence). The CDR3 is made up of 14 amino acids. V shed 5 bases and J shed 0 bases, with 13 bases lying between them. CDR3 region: CSAGGGEANYGYTF. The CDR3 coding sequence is TGCAGTGCTGGTGGGGGGGAGGCTAACTATGGCTACACCTTC.

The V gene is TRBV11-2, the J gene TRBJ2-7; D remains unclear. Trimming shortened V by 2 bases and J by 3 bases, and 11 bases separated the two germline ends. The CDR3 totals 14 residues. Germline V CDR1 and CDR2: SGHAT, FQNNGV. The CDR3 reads CASSLHQGLYEQYF. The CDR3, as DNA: TGTGCCAGCAGCTTACATCAAGGTCTCTACGAGCAGTACTTC.

CDR3 amino acids: CASSGGLADAYEQYF. The DNA for the CDR3 is TGTGCCAGCAGCGGGGGACTAGCGGATGCCTACGAGCAGTACTTC. The chain is built from TRBV9 and TRBJ2-7, with TRBD2 identical over 11 bases. This CDR3 comprises 15 residues. Losses at the gene ends were 3 bases for V and 2 bases for J; bases not matched to a gene: 4. Per the germline V gene, CDR1 is SGDLS and CDR2 is YYNGEE. The full variable domain, with the rest looked up from reference TRBV9 and TRBJ2-7, is DSGVTQTPKHLITATGQRVTLRCSPRSGDLSVYWYQQSLDQGLQFLIQYYNGEERAKGNILERFSAQQFPDLHSELNLSSLELGDSALYFCASSGGLADAYEQYFGPGTRLTVT.

The CDR3 loop is CASSAEGAPQETQYF. The CDR3 DNA sequence: TGTGCCAGCAGTGCCGAGGGAGCTCCTCAAGAGACCCAGTACTTC. This chain joins TRBV2 and TRBJ2-5, with a weak D call TRBD2 (5 bases). V lost 4 bases, J lost 2 bases, and 14 bases lay in between. In germline, CDR1 is SNHLY, CDR2 FYNNEI. This CDR3 comprises 15 residues.